The 19 T cell receptor beta chains in this list originate from one sample, sequenced in a study of shared clonotypes between healthy human individuals. Assay: immunoSEQ multiplex PCR; the TCRdb copy retains only in-frame clones and omits some. The sample has more than 2 million clones, just under 95% seen once. Naive CD8 cells comprised CD45RO-negative, CCR7-positively selected cells, excluding terminally differentiated effector memory CD45RA+ cells. The sequenced material came from naive CD8+ T cells from PBMCs. Receptor source: a man aged 18 to 30 in good health. Some clones in this sample may be carry-over from other donors' samples.

The CDR3: CASSQKTGSRHEQYF. CDR3 coding DNA: TGTGCCAGCAGCCAAAAGACAGGGTCACGACACGAGCAGTACTTC. The rearrangement joins TRBV14 to TRBJ2-7; TRBD1 agrees at 7 bases. Germline assignment: CDR1 SGHDN and CDR2 FVKESK. V gave up 2 bases and J gave up 5 bases; unmatched junction bases: 9. The CDR3 covers 15 residues.

This rearrangement joins TRBV4-1 to TRBJ1-1; the D is unclear. The CDR3 runs to 14 residues. The ends were cut back, 3 bases at V and 6 bases at J, with 14 bases in the middle. From germline, CDR1 is MGHRA and CDR2 YSYEKL. This chain's CDR3 is CASSHHGREAEAFF. CDR3 in DNA: TGCGCCAGCAGCCATCACGGAAGAGAGGCTGAAGCTTTCTTT.

This clone has just one count. V usage is TRBV7-9 and J usage is TRBJ1-3; 7 positions match TRBD1. The CDR3 runs 15 residues. The trim removed 6 bases at V and 0 bases at J, leaving 5 bases unmatched. Germline values: CDR1 SEHNR, CDR2 FQNEAQ (reference sequence). The CDR3, as DNA: TGTGCCAGCAGGGGTACAGGGGCCTCTGGAAACACCATATATTTT. It yields the protein CASRGTGASGNTIYF.

The V gene is TRBV19, the J gene TRBJ2-1; 7 nucleotides align to TRBD2. This CDR3 contains 17 residues. CDR1 is LNHDA and CDR2 is SQIVND in the germline V gene (reference sequence). Trimming at V came to 5 bases and at J to 0 bases, leaving 10 bases not matched to a gene. The CDR3 here is CASSLRTRPSSYNEQFF. In nucleotides, the CDR3 is TGTGCCAGTAGTTTACGGACTAGACCGAGCTCCTACAATGAGCAGTTCTTC. Together with reference TRBV19 and TRBJ2-1, the CDR3 gives the full variable domain: DGGITQSPKYLFRKEGQNVTLSCEQNLNHDAMYWYRQDPGQGLRLIYYSQIVNDFQKGDIAEGYSVSREKKESFPLTVTSAQKNPTAFYLCASSLRTRPSSYNEQFFGPGTRLTVL.

This chain joins TRBV27 and TRBJ2-7, with 9 bases aligning to TRBD1. Trimming cost V 8 bases and J 4 bases; bases outside gene matches: 6. The CDR3 runs 13 residues. The germline V gene has CDR1 MNHEY and CDR2 SMNVEV (reference sequence). The CDR3, as DNA: TGTGCCAGCTCCGGGACAGGGATTTACGAGCAGTACTTC. Its translation is CASSGTGIYEQYF.

The DNA of the CDR3 is TGTGCCAGCAGTCCAGGACCGTCAGGGGCAATTGAAATTTTCTTT. It yields the protein CASSPGPSGAIEIFF. The chain combines TRBV28 with TRBJ1-1, with D tentatively TRBD1 (6 bases). The CDR3 contains 15 residues. V lost 5 bases to trimming and J lost 13 bases, with 26 bases between them. Germline V lookup: CDR1 MDHEN, CDR2 SYDVKM.

The V and J genes are TRBV6-6 and TRBJ2-3, with a possible D match to TRBD2 (6 bases). The CDR3 totals 16 residues. The ends were cut back, 0 bases at V and 0 bases at J, with 10 bases in the middle. Germline CDR1 is MNHNY and CDR2 is SVGAGI (reference sequence). The CDR3 spells CASSYSKRVSTDTQYF. The CDR3 DNA reads as TGTGCCAGCAGTTACTCGAAGCGGGTTAGCACAGATACGCAGTATTTT.

The chain employs TRBV4-3 and TRBJ2-1; 11 bases match TRBD2. Germline loops: CDR1 LGHNA, CDR2 YSLEER. V dropped 6 bases and J dropped 9; count of bases not matched to a gene: 10. This CDR3 contains 15 residues. The CDR3 here is CASSQLAGDRGEQFF. CDR3 sequence (DNA): TGCGCCAGCAGTCAACTAGCGGGAGATAGGGGTGAGCAGTTCTTC.

The V and J genes are TRBV2 and TRBJ1-1; no firm D call. The CDR3 extends over 14 amino acids. V was cut by 2 bases and J by 4 bases, with 11 bases left in between. The germline V gene encodes CDR1 SNHLY and CDR2 FYNNEI. The CDR3 here is CASSESFSLTEAFF. CDR3 nucleotides: TGTGCCAGCAGTGAAAGTTTCAGTCTCACTGAAGCTTTCTTT.

This chain connects TRBV7-9 to TRBJ2-5; no reliable D call. This CDR3 comprises 14 residues. Germline V gene lookup returns CDR1 SEHNR and CDR2 FQNEAQ (reference sequence). Trimming cost V 2 bases and J 5 bases, with 12 bases left between them. The CDR3 here is CASSLLGSEETQYF. In DNA, the CDR3 is TGTGCCAGCAGCTTATTGGGTTCGGAGGAGACCCAGTACTTC.

For this clone: Distinct nucleotide sequences in the sample also encode this CDR3. The V and J genes are TRBV7-2 and TRBJ2-7, with D unresolved. The germline V gene has CDR1 SGHTA and CDR2 FQGNSA. CDR3 length: 13 amino acids. V lost 1 base and J lost 4, with 8 bases in between. CDR3 loop: CASSLGWGYEQYF. The CDR3 bases are TGTGCCAGCAGCTTAGGTTGGGGATACGAGCAGTACTTC.

V usage is TRBV6-5 and J usage is TRBJ2-1; maybe TRBD2 (6 bases). Looked up from germline, CDR1 is MNHEY and CDR2 is SVGAGI. Trimming took off 6 bases at V and 0 bases at J, with 12 bases between the two ends. The CDR3 length is 15 residues. In DNA form, the CDR3 reads TGTGCCAGCAGGGATGGACTATCCTCCTACAATGAGCAGTTCTTC. This codes for CASRDGLSSYNEQFF.

The V gene is TRBV4-2, the J gene TRBJ2-1; D gene ambiguous. CDR1 is LGHNA and CDR2 is YNFKEQ in the germline V gene. Trimming left V 1 base short and J 10 bases short, with 11 bases between. The CDR3 extends over 13 amino acids. CDR3 sequence: CASSQALREEQFF. CDR3 bases: TGTGCCAGCAGCCAAGCCTTGCGTGAGGAGCAGTTCTTC.

DNA for the CDR3: TGTGCCAGCAGTACCGGGACAGGGGTCCCCTACGAGCAGTACTTC. Its protein product is CASSTGTGVPYEQYF. The rearrangement uses TRBV9 and TRBJ2-7; TRBD1 matches at 10 bases. With V trimmed by 5 bases and J by 2 bases, 7 bases remained unmatched. The germline V gene has CDR1 SGDLS and CDR2 YYNGEE. This CDR3 is built from 15 residues.

V gene TRBV27 combines with J gene TRBJ1-1, with a weak D call TRBD1 (5 bases). Germline loops: CDR1 MNHEY, CDR2 SMNVEV (reference sequence). This CDR3 has 17 amino acids. The V end was cut by 6 bases, the J end by 1 base, with 21 bases between. DNA of the CDR3: TGTGCCAGCAGGATCGCTAGGGGACTAGGGGCGAACACTGAAGCTTTCTTT. It codes for CASRIARGLGANTEAFF.

This clone was seen more than once but under ten times. The J gene is TRBJ1-5, the V gene TRBV6-6, with no clear D. The length of the CDR3 is 15 residues. The V gene's germline CDR1 is MNHNY and CDR2 SVGAGI (reference sequence). The V and J ends lost 2 bases and 0 bases respectively, with 8 bases between them. The CDR3 loop is CASSYADYSNQPQHF. The CDR3 DNA follows: TGTGCCAGCAGTTACGCAGACTATAGCAATCAGCCCCAGCATTTT.

V is TRBV7-2 and J is TRBJ2-5; 11 bases line up with TRBD2. V dropped 4 bases and J dropped 2; count of bases not matched to a gene: 9. The CDR3 is 17 residues long. Germline lookup yields CDR1 SGHTA and CDR2 FQGNSA. Here the CDR3 reads CASSSRGGTSGQETQYF. CDR3 in DNA: TGTGCCAGCAGCTCGCGGGGTGGGACTAGCGGACAAGAGACCCAGTACTTC.

This rearrangement joins TRBV5-6 to TRBJ1-1; perhaps TRBD1 as D (6 bases). V lost 6 bases and J 6 bases, leaving 15 bases between the germline ends. The germline gives CDR1 SGHDT, CDR2 YYEEEE. CDR3 size: 13 residues. This CDR3 reads CASTPGEGPEAFF. The CDR3 DNA reads TGTGCCAGCACCCCAGGGGAGGGGCCTGAAGCTTTCTTT.

This clone was detected once. The sample contains more than one DNA sequence encoding this CDR3. The chain employs TRBV27 and TRBJ2-7, with D perhaps TRBD1 (7 bases). Germline V gives CDR1 MNHEY, CDR2 SMNVEV (reference sequence). This CDR3 is 14 amino acids long. V was shortened by 2 bases and J by 4 bases, with 12 bases between the two germline ends. The CDR3 protein is CASSLQGGAYEQYF. CDR3 coding DNA: TGTGCCAGCAGTTTACAGGGGGGTGCTTACGAGCAGTACTTC.